This T cell receptor (beta chain) was observed in a study of vaccination effects on CD4 cells after COVID-19 (dated by TCRdb to between 2021 and 2022). About the study as a whole: In the ViraFEST assay, PBMC were stimulated with viral peptide pools, and antigen-specific CD4+ T cell clonotypes were then identified by expansion using TCR sequencing. The study compared SARS-CoV-2 spike-specific CD4+ TCR repertoires before and after mRNA vaccination in COVID-19 convalescent patients and infection-naive vaccine recipients. Around 2 million PBMC per well were cultured in IMDM with 5% human AB serum, 8 to 10 IU/ml IL-2 and gentamicin, plus 10 ug/ml peptides. Each participant received two doses of an mRNA SARS-CoV-2 vaccine, either BNT162b2 or mRNA-1273. Pre-vaccine samples were drawn from two convalescent patients 16 days and one week before the first dose, at 142 and 148 days after COVID-19 diagnosis. Cultures from other donors in the study were sequenced using the Oncomine TCR Beta short-read assay on an Illumina iSeq 100. Altogether, around 11 COVID-19 convalescent patients and several SARS-CoV-2-naive healthy vaccine recipients made up the full study.

Overall study outcomes, separate from this receptor: Limitations of the study were the small number of convalescent patients and the absence of early post-infection timepoints. In convalescent patients, the post-vaccine spike-reactive repertoire was composed mainly of new vaccine-induced clones that were largely distinct from infection-induced clones. Both infection-induced and vaccine-induced clones contracted markedly at late post-vaccination timepoints, which is consistent with waning T cell responses.

The library came from the immunoSEQ multiplex PCR assay. TCR beta CDR3 sequencing was performed on DNA from the cultured, isolated CD4+ T cells. The study's processing was this. Non-productive TCR sequences were discarded, and reads were trimmed to the CDR3 region, with only CDR3s of 7 or more amino acids retained. Antigen-specific clonotypes were identified with the MANAFEST web app by comparing expansion in peptide wells against reference cultures. To be called positive, a clone needed expansion at FDR<0.05 compared with the reference and with all other wells, an odds ratio greater than 5, and a frequency greater than 0.1% in two replicate wells. Clonotypes significantly expanded in SARS-CoV-2 spike wells and in at least one common cold coronavirus spike condition were defined as cross-reactive. Levenshtein distance calculated with the stringdist R package was used to assess CDR3 similarity, and unrooted trees were constructed with ape in R 3.6.1. Held by TCRdb, this immuneACCESS table contains in-frame sequences only and omits some clones. Under half of the omission traces to an unresolved V gene where checked; the cause of the rest is unknown. The DNA was the basis for D and trimming; V, J and clone size are from that table. A total of approximately 45,000 clones appear in this sample, around 76% of them only once. About 11% of the sample goes to the ten largest clones.

The CDR3 contains 13 residues, cysteine and phenylalanine counted. Solely the CDR3 DNA is kept, with 39 bases framed from the first base. Sequences SGDLS (CDR1) and YYNGEE (CDR2) are obtained from the germline V gene. About this clone itself: It lacks a known antigen. Base qualities were left out, and no much larger clone turns up one base away.

After around eleven days of culture, CD4+ T cells were isolated with the EasySep CD4+ T cell isolation kit. PCR-confirmed SARS-CoV-2 infection had occurred in convalescent patients between March and December 2020, before the Alpha, Beta and Delta variants emerged in the United States. On days 3 and 7, half of the culture medium was replaced with fresh IL-2-containing medium. Unless noted otherwise, every peptide stimulation condition was grown in triplicate wells. PBMC were separated from whole blood using Ficoll-Paque Plus gradient centrifugation and were then either cryopreserved at -140C or used fresh. The QIAamp micro DNA kit was used to extract genomic DNA from the cultured CD4+ T cells.

This receptor chain uses TRBV9 and TRBJ2-7; the D region possibly corresponds to TRBD1 (7 bases align). The receptor was derived from a human donor who had a prior SARS-CoV-2 infection. Sample: CD4+ T cells from PBMCs cultured without peptide, taken before COVID-19 vaccination. The DNA reads TGTCGGGAGCACGGGGACAGAGACTACGAGCAGTACTTC. Translated, it reads CREHGDRDYEQYF.